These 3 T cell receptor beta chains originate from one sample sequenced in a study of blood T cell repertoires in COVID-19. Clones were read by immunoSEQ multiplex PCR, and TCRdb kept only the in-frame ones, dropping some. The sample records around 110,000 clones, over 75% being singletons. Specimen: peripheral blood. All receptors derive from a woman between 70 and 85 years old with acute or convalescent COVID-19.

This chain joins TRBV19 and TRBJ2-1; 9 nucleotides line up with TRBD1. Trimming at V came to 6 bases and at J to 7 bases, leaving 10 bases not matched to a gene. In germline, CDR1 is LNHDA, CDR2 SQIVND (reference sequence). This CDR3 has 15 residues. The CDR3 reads CASSDSDRGGNEQFF. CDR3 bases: TGTGCCAGTAGCGATTCGGACAGGGGTGGGAATGAGCAGTTCTTC.

The CDR3 DNA sequence: TGTGCCAGCAGCCAAGAGGAGCGGCACGGAGATACGCAGTATTTT. Encoded protein: CASSQEERHGDTQYF. The chain employs TRBV3-1 (or the pseudogene TRBV3-2) and TRBJ2-3; a weak D match, TRBD2 (5 bases). CDR1 is LGHDT and CDR2 is YNNKEL in the germline V gene (reference sequence). V lost 0 bases to trimming and J lost 5 bases, with 12 bases between them. The CDR3 runs to 15 residues.

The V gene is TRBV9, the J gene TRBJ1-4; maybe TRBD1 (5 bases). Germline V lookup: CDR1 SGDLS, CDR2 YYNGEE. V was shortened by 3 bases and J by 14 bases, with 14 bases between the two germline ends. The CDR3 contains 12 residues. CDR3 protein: CASSAAGKRLFF. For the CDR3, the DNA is TGTGCCAGCAGCGCTGCAGGGAAACGTCTGTTTTTT.